Listed here are 25 T cell receptor beta chains from one sample, sequenced in a study of T cell responses to AZD1222 COVID-19 vaccine (dated by TCRdb to about 2021). The sample's time point label, in plain terms: baseline before first vaccination. The method was the immunoSEQ multiplex PCR assay. Imported from immuneACCESS, the table was reduced by TCRdb to in-frame sequences with V and J called. These copies leave out some clones; in studies compared against another copy, an unresolved V gene accounts for under half, and the cause of the remainder is not known. The sample includes 150,000 to 200,000 clones, with around 90% observed a single time. 6% to 8.5% of the sample lies in the top ten. The sequencing here drew on peripheral blood, taken on day 0 of AZD1222 vaccination. Receptor source: an adult in good health.

The rearrangement links TRBV7-3 to TRBJ1-2; 8 nucleotides align to TRBD1. The germline CDR1 and CDR2 sequences are SGHTA and FQGTGA. The trim removed 5 bases at V and 7 bases at J, leaving 6 bases unmatched. CDR3 size: 13 residues. The CDR3 sequence is CASSPDRGGGYTF. In DNA, the CDR3 is TGTGCCAGCAGCCCCGACAGGGGAGGTGGCTACACCTTC.

This rearrangement joins TRBV7-3 to TRBJ2-1, with D perhaps given as TRBD1 or TRBD2 (6 bases each). The V end was cut by 5 bases, the J end by 2 bases, with 16 bases between. This CDR3 has 16 amino acids. The V gene's germline CDR1 is SGHTA and CDR2 FQGTGA. The CDR3 nucleotides read TGTGCCAGCAGCACCTCCCACGGGGGCCCCTACAATGAGCAGTTCTTC. As protein: CASSTSHGGPYNEQFF. Filled out from reference TRBV7-3 and TRBJ2-1, the complete variable domain reads GAGVSQTPSNKVTEKGKYVELRCDPISGHTALYWYRQSLGQGPEFLIYFQGTGAADDSGLPNDRFFAVRPEGSVSTLKIQRTERGDSAVYLCASSTSHGGPYNEQFFGPGTRLTVL.

This chain uses TRBV7-3 with TRBJ2-3; TRBD2 matches at 8 bases. The CDR3 extends over 14 amino acids. Germline CDR1 and CDR2: SGHTA and FQGTGA. V was clipped by 5 bases and J by 7 bases; unmatched bases: 8. The CDR3: CASSTAGVTNTQYF. DNA for the CDR3: TGTGCCAGCAGCACAGCGGGGGTTACGAATACGCAGTATTTT. Combining the CDR3 with reference TRBV7-3 and TRBJ2-3 gives the whole variable domain GAGVSQTPSNKVTEKGKYVELRCDPISGHTALYWYRQSLGQGPEFLIYFQGTGAADDSGLPNDRFFAVRPEGSVSTLKIQRTERGDSAVYLCASSTAGVTNTQYFGPGTRLTVL.

This clone was counted a few times. The rearrangement links TRBV7-3 to TRBJ2-3, with D tentatively TRBD2 (6 bases). The CDR3 spans 15 residues. V was trimmed by 2 bases and J by 2 bases, leaving 11 bases between them. Germline V gene sequence: CDR1 SGHTA, CDR2 FQGTGA. CDR3 sequence: CASSLFGGATDTQYF. For the CDR3, the DNA is TGTGCCAGCAGCTTATTCGGGGGAGCCACAGATACGCAGTATTTT.

V gene TRBV5-4 combines with J gene TRBJ2-3; TRBD1 agrees at 7 bases. Germline CDR1 is SGHNT and CDR2 is YYREEE (reference sequence). Losses at the gene ends were 5 bases for V and 6 bases for J; bases not matched to a gene: 9. The CDR3 covers 14 residues. DNA for the CDR3: TGTGCCAGCAGTCGGGACAGCCTGAGGGATACGCAGTATTTT. Translating gives CASSRDSLRDTQYF.

The J gene is TRBJ1-2, the V gene TRBV28, with 7 bases lining up with TRBD1. The CDR3 loop spans 13 amino acids. With V trimmed by 8 bases and J by 5 bases, 8 bases remained unmatched. Germline-derived CDR1 and CDR2 are MDHEN and SYDVKM. CDR3 nucleotides: TGTGCCAGCGAACCGACAGGGCCATATGGCTACACCTTC. Amino acid sequence: CASEPTGPYGYTF.

Comments on this clone: Additional DNA sequences in this sample encode the identical CDR3. The chain carries TRBV5-1 and TRBJ1-3, with D uncertain. Germline V gene lookup returns CDR1 SGHRS and CDR2 YFSETQ. This CDR3 region has 14 residues. Trimming took 0 bases from V and 4 from J, leaving 8 bases between them. This CDR3 is CASSLDGSGNTIYF. The CDR3 nucleotides are TGCGCCAGCAGCTTGGATGGTTCGGGAAACACCATATATTTT.

The genes are TRBV4-1 and TRBJ2-5; 9 nucleotides agree with TRBD2. This CDR3 contains 16 residues. CDR1 is MGHRA, CDR2 YSYEKL, per germline. After removal of 2 bases from V and 4 bases from J, the junction contained 8 bases not matched to a gene. CDR3 nucleotides: TGCGCCAGCAGCCAACCTAGCGGGATCTTCGGAGAGACCCAGTACTTC. Translated, it gives CASSQPSGIFGETQYF.

Remarks on this clone: Distinct nucleotide sequences in the sample also encode this CDR3. The genes are TRBV20-1 and TRBJ1-6; unclear D gene. The V end was cut by 3 bases, the J end by 7 bases, with 10 bases between. CDR3 length: 13 residues. The germline V gene encodes CDR1 DFQATT and CDR2 SNEGSKA (reference sequence). This chain's CDR3 is CSASDGGNSPLHF. In DNA, the CDR3 is TGCAGTGCTAGTGACGGTGGGAATTCACCCCTCCACTTT.

The V call is TRBV7-2, the J call TRBJ2-3; 8 bases align to TRBD2. Germline V gives CDR1 SGHTA, CDR2 FQGNSA. Trimming removed 0 bases from V and 3 bases from J; junction bases left unmatched: 5. This CDR3 is 16 amino acids long. The CDR3 region is CASSLARGGRTDTQYF. The CDR3 DNA follows: TGTGCCAGCAGCTTAGCCCGGGGGGGCCGAACAGATACGCAGTATTTT.

This clone was seen only once. The chain carries TRBV5-1 and TRBJ2-2; no reliable D call. Deletions cut 0 bases from V and 0 bases from J, with 12 bases between. The CDR3 runs to 17 residues. Looked up from germline, CDR1 is SGHRS and CDR2 is YFSETQ. CDR3 nucleotides: TGCGCCAGCAGCTTGGCCTTAGGACCGTCGAACACCGGGGAGCTGTTTTTT. This encodes CASSLALGPSNTGELFF.

J is TRBJ2-7 and V is TRBV3-1 (or the pseudogene TRBV3-2); 8 nucleotides agree with TRBD2. Germline CDR1 LGHDT, CDR2 YNNKEL (reference sequence). Trimming cost V 3 bases and J 1 base; bases outside gene matches: 8. CDR3 length equals 16 residues. CDR3 bases: TGTGCCAGCAGCCAGCTAGCCGGGACTAGTTCCTACGAGCAGTACTTC. Translated: CASSQLAGTSSYEQYF.

This chain uses TRBV25-1 with TRBJ1-2; D call uncertain. CDR3 length: 12 residues. Trimming took off 5 bases at V and 4 bases at J, with 8 bases between the two ends. Germline V lookup: CDR1 MGHDK, CDR2 SYGVNS. The CDR3 spells CASSMTAYGYTF. The CDR3 DNA reads TGTGCCAGCAGTATGACGGCCTATGGCTACACCTTC.

This clone was seen a handful of times. The rearrangement links TRBV25-1 to TRBJ1-5; weak D call: TRBD1 (6 bases). Per the germline V gene, CDR1 is MGHDK and CDR2 is SYGVNS. The length of the CDR3 is 14 residues. V lost 1 base, J lost 8 bases, and 12 bases lay in between. This CDR3 reads CASSESGGLEPQHF. DNA for the CDR3: TGTGCCAGCAGTGAATCCGGGGGCTTAGAGCCCCAGCATTTT. The whole variable domain, remainder taken from reference TRBV25-1 and TRBJ1-5, is EADIYQTPRYLVIGTGKKITLECSQTMGHDKMYWYQQDPGMELHLIHYSYGVNSTEKGDLSSESTVSRIRTEHFPLTLESARPSHTSQYLCASSESGGLEPQHFGDGTRLSIL.

The chain combines TRBV9 with TRBJ1-1, with D unclear. The CDR3 runs to 14 residues. Per germline, CDR1 SGDLS and CDR2 YYNGEE. The V and J ends lost 3 bases and 2 bases respectively, with 11 bases between them. CDR3 sequence reads: CASSALGKNTEAFF. The CDR3 DNA reads as TGTGCCAGCAGCGCTCTGGGGAAAAACACTGAAGCTTTCTTT.

Written as DNA, the CDR3 is TGTGCCAGCGCCCGACGATCAGGGGGGGAGCTGTTTTTT. Translation: CASARRSGGELFF. V gene TRBV6-5 combines with J gene TRBJ2-2; TRBD1 might be the D (5 bases). V gave up 8 bases and J gave up 8 bases, with 15 bases separating them. CDR3 length equals 13 residues. Looked up from germline, CDR1 is MNHEY and CDR2 is SVGAGI.

This rearrangement joins TRBV11-2 to TRBJ2-5, with 10 bases lining up with TRBD1. The ends lost 1 base at V and 1 base at J; junction bases unmatched: 0. CDR1 is SGHAT and CDR2 is FQNNGV in the germline V gene. This CDR3 has 15 residues. The CDR3: CASSLGDRGQETQYF. The CDR3 region has the DNA TGTGCCAGCAGCTTAGGGGACAGGGGCCAAGAGACCCAGTACTTC.

This chain connects TRBV19 to TRBJ2-2; no firm D call. The CDR3 extends over 15 amino acids. From germline, CDR1 is LNHDA and CDR2 SQIVND (reference sequence). V lost 8 bases to trimming and J lost 0 bases, with 13 bases between them. The CDR3 coding sequence is TGTGCCAGTGCCCAGAGTACTTCGAACACCGGGGAGCTGTTTTTT. Its translation: CASAQSTSNTGELFF.

The gene calls are TRBV12-5 and TRBJ2-3, with D hard to call. Trimming removed 6 bases from V and 2 bases from J, with 6 bases in between. Germline V gene lookup returns CDR1 LGHNT and CDR2 FRNRAP. The CDR3 consists of 12 residues. CDR3 protein: CASGPFTDTQYF. The CDR3 bases are TGTGCTAGTGGCCCGTTCACAGATACGCAGTATTTT. Using reference TRBV12-5 and TRBJ2-3 for the parts outside the CDR3, the full variable domain is DARVTQTPRHKVTEMGQEVTMRCQPILGHNTVFWYRQTMMQGLELLAYFRNRAPLDDSGMPKDRFSAEMPDATLATLKIQPSEPRDSAVYFCASGPFTDTQYFGPGTRLTVL.

The chain links TRBV28 to TRBJ2-1; D is possibly TRBD2 (7 bases). The CDR3 sequence is 15 residues long. V lost 3 bases, J lost 8 bases, and 17 bases lay in between. Germline assignment: CDR1 MDHEN and CDR2 SYDVKM. The CDR3 is CASSLFGGRIDEQFF. CDR3 DNA: TGTGCCAGCAGTTTGTTCGGGGGGCGCATCGATGAGCAGTTCTTC.

The CDR3 loop is CASAGANQPQHF. The DNA for the CDR3 is TGTGCCAGCGCAGGGGCAAATCAGCCCCAGCATTTT. This chain connects TRBV7-9 to TRBJ1-5; weak D call: TRBD1 (6 bases). V gave up 8 bases and J gave up 4 bases, with 9 bases separating them. The CDR3 runs to 12 residues. The germline CDR1 and CDR2 sequences are SEHNR and FQNEAQ (reference sequence). Drawing the rest from reference TRBV7-9 and TRBJ1-5, the complete variable domain is DTGVSQNPRHKITKRGQNVTFRCDPISEHNRLYWYRQTLGQGPEFLTYFQNEAQLEKSRLLSDRFSAERPKGSFSTLEIQRTEQGDSAMYLCASAGANQPQHFGDGTRLSIL.

The CDR3 nucleotides read TGTGCCAGCAGCACGGTGGGGGGCCCCATGCCCAACGAGCAGTACTTC. Translated: CASSTVGGPMPNEQYF. The genes are TRBV11-2 and TRBJ2-7; either TRBD1 or TRBD2 may fit D (6 bases each). Trimming took 5 bases from V and 5 from J, leaving 22 bases between them. This CDR3 is 16 amino acids long. Looked up from germline, CDR1 is SGHAT and CDR2 is FQNNGV.

The chain recombines TRBV9 with TRBJ2-1; D is possibly TRBD1 or TRBD2 (5 bases each). Germline CDR1 reads SGDLS; CDR2 reads YYNGEE. V dropped 3 bases and J dropped 6 bases, with 13 bases sitting between them. The CDR3 runs 14 residues. CDR3 in DNA: TGTGCCAGCAGCGCCGGGGCCTTTTCCAATGAGCAGTTCTTC. Protein sequence: CASSAGAFSNEQFF.

V is TRBV9 and J is TRBJ2-5, with 10 nucleotides matching TRBD1. The CDR3 consists of 19 residues. The germline gives CDR1 SGDLS, CDR2 YYNGEE. The J segment lost 1 base and the V segment lost 3 bases, leaving 15 bases of the junction unmatched. The CDR3 is CASSATEILDRGFQETQYF. Written as DNA, the CDR3 is TGTGCCAGCAGCGCTACAGAGATCCTGGACAGGGGGTTCCAAGAGACCCAGTACTTC. Variable domain in full (rest from reference TRBV9 and TRBJ2-5): DSGVTQTPKHLITATGQRVTLRCSPRSGDLSVYWYQQSLDQGLQFLIQYYNGEERAKGNILERFSAQQFPDLHSELNLSSLELGDSALYFCASSATEILDRGFQETQYFGPGTRLLVL.

The chain uses TRBV10-3 and TRBJ1-1, with D possibly TRBD1 on 6 matching bases. V lost 0 bases, J lost 4 bases, and 9 bases lay in between. CDR1 is ENHRY, CDR2 SYGVKD, per germline. The CDR3 totals 14 residues. CDR3 region: CAISESRGSTEAFF. CDR3 coding DNA: TGTGCCATCAGTGAGTCGAGGGGGAGCACTGAAGCTTTCTTT.